The next 21 T cell receptor beta chains were all read from a single sample in a study of control samples from healthy donors and cancer patients (dated by TCRdb to 2020 to 2021). The library came from the immunoSEQ multiplex PCR assay. TCRdb limited this immuneACCESS table to in-frame rearrangements with V and J called. A share of clones is missing; checked studies link under half to unresolved V genes, and the rest is unexplained. Counted in this sample were some 13,000 clones; over 70% of them appeared once. The top ten hold approximately 8.9% of the sample. Sample: formalin-fixed, paraffin-embedded tissue. The receptors were gathered from a male donor with melanoma.

V gene TRBV12-3 or TRBV12-4 combines with J gene TRBJ2-7; unclear D gene. CDR3 length equals 13 residues. Deletions cut 1 base from V and 4 bases from J, with 8 bases between. DNA for the CDR3: TGTGCCAGCAGTTTAGTAGGTGGATACGAGCAGTACTTC. Amino acids: CASSLVGGYEQYF.

The chain carries TRBV12-3 or TRBV12-4 and TRBJ1-2, with TRBD1 matching 9 bases. With V trimmed by 6 bases and J by 6 bases, 5 bases remained unmatched. The CDR3 loop spans 13 amino acids. CDR3 region: CASSPGQGNGYTF. In DNA, the CDR3 is TGTGCCAGCAGCCCCGGACAGGGGAATGGCTACACCTTC.

This chain links TRBV19 with TRBJ1-3; 7 nucleotides line up with TRBD1. Germline V gene sequence: CDR1 LNHDA, CDR2 SQIVND (reference sequence). This CDR3 spans 14 amino acids. V lost 5 bases and J lost 6; bases outside the gene matches: 7. The DNA for the CDR3 is TGTGCCAGTAGTCACCGGGACAGCCTAAACACCATATATTTT. It is translated as CASSHRDSLNTIYF.

Only a few counts were recorded for this clone. The V gene is TRBV10-3, the J gene TRBJ1-6; 8 bases line up with TRBD1. Germline loops: CDR1 ENHRY, CDR2 SYGVKD. The CDR3 runs to 16 residues. The V gene end was trimmed by 0 bases and the J gene end by 7 bases; junction bases not matched to a gene: 5. CDR3 bases: TGTGCCATCAGTGAGTCTCCCAGGGGGCCCAATTCACCCCTCCACTTT. Its protein product is CAISESPRGPNSPLHF.

V usage is TRBV5-8 and J usage is TRBJ2-7; maybe TRBD2 (5 bases). This CDR3 comprises 10 residues. The V and J ends lost 3 bases and 9 bases respectively, with 7 bases between them. The V gene's germline CDR1 is SGHTS and CDR2 YDEGEE. The CDR3 nucleotides are TGTGCCAGCAGCTGGGCGGGGCAGTACTTC. It encodes CASSWAGQYF.

This clone was counted a few times. The CDR3 loop reads CASSPRALVTGIVYGYTF. In nucleotides, the CDR3 is TGTGCCAGCAGCCCAAGAGCACTAGTGACAGGGATAGTTTATGGCTACACCTTC. The V call is TRBV3-1 (or the pseudogene TRBV3-2), the J call TRBJ1-2; 7 bases map to TRBD1. V was clipped by 4 bases and J by 5 bases; unmatched bases: 19. The CDR3 sequence is 18 residues long. The germline gives CDR1 LGHDT, CDR2 YNNKEL (reference sequence).

The rearrangement uses TRBV4-2 and TRBJ2-1; 8 nucleotides align to TRBD2. V gave up 3 bases and J gave up 4 bases; unmatched junction bases: 5. The CDR3 has 15 amino acids. Germline V gives CDR1 LGHNA, CDR2 YNFKEQ. Here the CDR3 DNA reads TGTGCCAGCAGCCATCCCGGGACTAGTTACAATGAGCAGTTCTTC. This translates into CASSHPGTSYNEQFF.

This sequence joins TRBV7-2 and TRBJ1-2, with TRBD1 identical over 7 bases. V shed 3 bases and J 8 bases; nucleotides not matched to a gene: 15. The CDR3 runs to 16 residues. Germline V CDR1 and CDR2: SGHTA, FQGNSA. The CDR3 DNA reads as TGTGCCAGCAGCTTCAAGGGGGCGCTGGGCATGGGGGGCTACACCTTC. Its translation: CASSFKGALGMGGYTF.

CDR3 coding DNA: TGCGCCAGCAGTCAGCGCGAACAGGGGGCTTATTGTTATTCACCCCTCCACTTT. This gives the protein CASSQREQGAYCYSPLHF. The chain has TRBV23-1 and TRBJ1-6, with TRBD1 matching 9 bases. TRBV23-1 is labeled an ORF, and its function is uncertain. The J segment lost 8 bases and the V segment lost 3 bases, leaving 14 bases of the junction unmatched. CDR3 length: 18 amino acids.

The rearrangement uses TRBV19 and TRBJ2-7; TRBD1 matches at 9 bases. Germline assignment: CDR1 LNHDA and CDR2 SQIVND (reference sequence). The CDR3 spans 15 residues. V lost 6 bases, J lost 2 bases, and 8 bases stayed unmatched. The chain's CDR3 is CASSLDRGITYEQYF. CDR3 nucleotides: TGTGCCAGTAGCCTTGACAGGGGGATTACCTACGAGCAGTACTTC. Full variable domain (missing parts from reference TRBV19 and TRBJ2-7): DGGITQSPKYLFRKEGQNVTLSCEQNLNHDAMYWYRQDPGQGLRLIYYSQIVNDFQKGDIAEGYSVSREKKESFPLTVTSAQKNPTAFYLCASSLDRGITYEQYFGPGTRLTVT.

This clone was picked up a small number of times. The junction departs from germline at one end; a sequencing error may be responsible. Here the CDR3 reads CASSPTGGTILHF. In DNA form, the CDR3 reads TGTGCCAGCAGCCCCACCGGGGGAACCATCCTGCACTTC. The rearrangement uses TRBV7-9 and TRBJ2-4, with D perhaps TRBD2 (6 bases). Germline V gives CDR1 SEHNR, CDR2 FQNEAQ (reference sequence). The CDR3 is made up of 13 amino acids. Full variable domain (missing parts from reference TRBV7-9 and TRBJ2-4): DTGVSQNPRHKITKRGQNVTFRCDPISEHNRLYWYRQTLGQGPEFLTYFQNEAQLEKSRLLSDRFSAERPKGSFSTLEIQRTEQGDSAMYLCASSPTGGTILHFGAGTRLSVL.

Notes on this clone: Within the sample, other DNA sequences also encode this same CDR3. This chain uses TRBV14 with TRBJ2-7; no firm D call. The V and J ends lost 0 bases and 1 base respectively, with 4 bases between them. Germline CDR1 reads SGHDN; CDR2 reads FVKESK. The CDR3 is 13 residues long. The CDR3 nucleotides are TGTGCCAGCAGCCAAGACGGATCCTACGAGCAGTACTTC. Its protein is CASSQDGSYEQYF.

This clone was detected once. The CDR3 protein is CATSGRLAGRNIQYF. The CDR3 nucleotides are TGTGCCACCAGCGGCCGACTAGCGGGTAGGAACATTCAGTACTTC. This chain connects TRBV15 to TRBJ2-4, with TRBD2 identical over 10 bases. V shed 5 bases, J shed 7 bases, and the junction held 8 bases outside the gene matches. This CDR3 has 15 amino acids. Germline V CDR1 and CDR2: LNHNV, YYDKDF (reference sequence).

V is TRBV5-1 and J is TRBJ2-5; D is perhaps TRBD2 (5 bases). Germline values: CDR1 SGHRS, CDR2 YFSETQ. Trimming stripped 0 bases from V and 5 bases from J, with 14 bases between. This CDR3 is 15 amino acids long. The CDR3 coding sequence is TGCGCCAGCAGCTTGGATGGACTCCGGATGGAGACCCAGTACTTC. It specifies CASSLDGLRMETQYF.

V usage is TRBV11-2 and J usage is TRBJ2-2; TRBD1 or TRBD2 may be the D gene (6 bases each). From germline, CDR1 is SGHAT and CDR2 FQNNGV. The CDR3 has 16 residues. The V gene lost 3 bases and the J gene lost 6 bases, with 17 bases spanning the gap. The CDR3 nucleotides are TGTGCCAGCAGCTTCAGGACGCAAGGGGGGTCCGGGGAGCTGTTTTTT. It codes for CASSFRTQGGSGELFF.

The rearrangement uses TRBV5-6 and TRBJ2-2; 9 bases are a match to TRBD1. V shed 4 bases, J shed 1 base, and the junction held 2 bases outside the gene matches. The CDR3 sequence is 15 residues long. The V gene's germline CDR1 is SGHDT and CDR2 YYEEEE. The CDR3 loop is CASSPGQGNTGELFF. CDR3 DNA sequence: TGTGCCAGCAGCCCGGGACAGGGGAACACCGGGGAGCTGTTTTTT.

CDR3 DNA: TGTGCCAGCAGCCAAGATCCCCACTATGGCTACACCTTC. This translates into CASSQDPHYGYTF. The chain uses TRBV3-1 (or the pseudogene TRBV3-2) and TRBJ1-2; the D is unclear. V dropped 0 bases and J dropped 3 bases, with 5 bases sitting between them. The CDR3 covers 13 residues. CDR1 and CDR2 from the germline V gene are LGHDT and YNNKEL (reference sequence).

V usage is TRBV7-2 and J usage is TRBJ1-3; D gene ambiguous. This CDR3 is built from 13 residues. Deletions cut 1 base from V and 9 bases from J, with 10 bases between. Germline-derived CDR1 and CDR2 are SGHTA and FQGNSA. CDR3 bases: TGTGCCAGCAGCTTAGGCCGGGCTTCCACCATATATTTT. It encodes CASSLGRASTIYF.

CDR3 nucleotide sequence: TGCGCCAGCAGCTTGGTTCCTGAAGCTTTCTTT. Translating it yields CASSLVPEAFF. J is TRBJ1-1 and V is TRBV5-1, with D hard to call. The V gene's germline CDR1 is SGHRS and CDR2 YFSETQ. V was pared by 0 bases and J by 6 bases, with 3 bases between. CDR3 length: 11 residues. Variable domain in full (rest from reference TRBV5-1 and TRBJ1-1): KAGVTQTPRYLIKTRGQQVTLSCSPISGHRSVSWYQQTPGQGLQFLFEYFSETQRNKGNFPGRFSGRQFSNSRSEMNVSTLELGDSALYLCASSLVPEAFFGQGTRLTVV.

This chain uses TRBV7-2 with TRBJ2-5; 7 bases line up with TRBD2. The CDR3 contains 14 residues. V shed 5 bases and J 5 bases; nucleotides not matched to a gene: 8. Germline V gene data show CDR1 as SGHTA and CDR2 as FQGNSA. Written as DNA, the CDR3 is TGTGCCAGCAGCCCCCGGACTAGTTGGGAGACCCAGTACTTC. Translation gives CASSPRTSWETQYF.

V and J are TRBV7-2 and TRBJ2-5; no clear D gene. In germline, CDR1 is SGHTA, CDR2 FQGNSA. Between the trimmed V and J ends, which lost 5 bases and 7 bases, there was a span of 14 bases. The CDR3 is made up of 13 amino acids. CDR3 sequence: CASSTLGLATQYF. CDR3 in DNA: TGTGCCAGCAGCACCCTGGGGTTGGCGACCCAGTACTTC.